Listed here are 25 T cell receptor beta chains from one sample, sequenced in a study of blood T cells in healthy people across ages. Alongside a J-beta primer mix, a sample-barcoded 5' primer served in a second PCR lasting about 7 to 12 cycles. TCRdb reprocessed the 5' RACE reads with MiXCR, giving one entry per CDR3 protein. This table holds 650,000 to 900,000 distinct CDR3 sequences, around two thirds found once. The sequenced sample consisted of blood. The receptors shown here come from a man aged 30-40 years in good health.

This clonotype occurred once. The chain couples TRBV12-3 or TRBV12-4 to TRBJ1-1, with 9 bases aligning to TRBD1. CDR3 length: 15 residues. The V gene end was trimmed by 6 bases and the J gene end by 5 bases; junction bases not matched to a gene: 10. CDR3 region: CASSLTGGGGTEAFF. CDR3 DNA: TGTGCCAGCAGCCTTACAGGGGGCGGGGGGACTGAAGCTTTCTTT.

The chain combines TRBV5-1 with TRBJ2-7; 9 positions match TRBD1. V lost 2 bases and J lost 6; bases outside the gene matches: 6. There are 14 residues in the CDR3. Germline CDR1 is SGHRS and CDR2 is YFSETQ. CDR3 sequence: CASSFRDREAEQYF. In nucleotides, the CDR3 is TGCGCCAGCAGCTTCCGGGACAGGGAGGCCGAGCAGTACTTC.

V is TRBV4-3 and J is TRBJ1-3, with 8 bases lining up with TRBD1. With V trimmed by 4 bases and J by 4 bases, 6 bases remained unmatched. The CDR3 runs to 15 residues. Germline V lookup: CDR1 LGHNA, CDR2 YSLEER. The CDR3 sequence is CASSPGTGRGNTIYF. The CDR3 bases are TGCGCCAGCAGCCCCGGGACAGGACGAGGAAACACCATATATTTT.

The chain has TRBV2 and TRBJ2-4, with 12 bases fitting TRBD1. The V segment lost 6 bases and the J segment 1 base; nucleotides outside the gene matches: 7. The CDR3 runs to 17 residues. From germline, CDR1 is SNHLY and CDR2 FYNNEI. CDR3 residues: CASSPGQGAGAKNIQYF. CDR3 sequence (DNA): TGTGCCAGCAGCCCGGGACAGGGGGCCGGGGCCAAAAACATTCAGTACTTC. The full variable domain, completed using reference TRBV2 and TRBJ2-4, is EPEVTQTPSHQVTQMGQEVILRCVPISNHLYFYWYRQILGQKVEFLVSFYNNEISEKSEIFDDQFSVERPDGSNFTLKIRSTKLEDSAMYFCASSPGQGAGAKNIQYFGAGTRLSVL.

V gene TRBV7-3 combines with J gene TRBJ2-3; D may be TRBD1 (5 bases). V lost 3 bases and J lost 6, with 13 bases in between. CDR1 is SGHTA and CDR2 is FQGTGA in the germline V gene. This CDR3 has 14 residues. Here the CDR3 DNA reads TGTGCCAGCAGCTTTGGGCAGGGTATGGATACGCAGTATTTT. It codes for CASSFGQGMDTQYF. Full variable domain (remainder filled in from reference TRBV7-3 and TRBJ2-3): GAGVSQTPSNKVTEKGKYVELRCDPISGHTALYWYRQSLGQGPEFLIYFQGTGAADDSGLPNDRFFAVRPEGSVSTLKIQRTERGDSAVYLCASSFGQGMDTQYFGPGTRLTVL.

This chain joins TRBV7-3 and TRBJ1-2; 8 bases are a match to TRBD1. The V segment lost 2 bases and the J segment 8 bases; nucleotides outside the gene matches: 7. There are 14 residues in the CDR3. Germline V lookup: CDR1 SGHTA, CDR2 FQGTGA. The CDR3 bases are TGTGCCAGCAGCTTAGGGGACAGGTCGGGAGGCTACACCTTC. It encodes CASSLGDRSGGYTF.

This clonotype was picked up one time. V and J are TRBV20-1 and TRBJ2-5; 7 bases are shared with TRBD2. Unmatched junction bases numbered 10, after V lost 2 bases and J lost 4 bases. CDR1 DFQATT and CDR2 SNEGSKA come from the germline V gene (reference sequence). The CDR3 spans 15 residues. CDR3 in DNA: TGCAGTGCTAGACCCCGGACTAGTCGGGGAGAGACCCAGTACTTC. Protein sequence: CSARPRTSRGETQYF.

The V call is TRBV2, the J call TRBJ2-7, with TRBD2 as a possible D gene (7 bases). The CDR3 length is 14 residues. Looked up from germline, CDR1 is SNHLY and CDR2 is FYNNEI. V was trimmed by 8 bases and J by 1 base, leaving 15 bases between them. DNA of the CDR3: TGTGCCAGCGCCCCTGCGGGGGCGTCCTACGAGCAGTACTTC. The encoded protein is CASAPAGASYEQYF.

This rearrangement joins TRBV25-1 to TRBJ1-2; 10 bases agree with TRBD1. The CDR3 is made up of 16 amino acids. Germline CDR1 MGHDK, CDR2 SYGVNS. V was clipped by 11 bases and J by 8 bases; unmatched bases: 20. The CDR3 spells CAVTIGTGQGWEGYTF. As DNA, the CDR3 is TGTGCCGTCACCATAGGGACGGGACAGGGGTGGGAGGGCTACACCTTC.

The genes are TRBV11-2 and TRBJ1-2; D call uncertain. The germline CDR1 and CDR2 sequences are SGHAT and FQNNGV. Trimming shortened V by 0 bases and J by 2 bases, and 13 bases separated the two germline ends. This CDR3 is built from 16 residues. The CDR3 reads CASSLERGGLNYGYTF. For the CDR3, the DNA is TGTGCCAGCAGCTTAGAACGTGGAGGATTAAACTATGGCTACACCTTC.

The chain recombines TRBV6-2 or TRBV6-3 with TRBJ2-5; 7 nucleotides align to TRBD1. CDR3 length: 15 amino acids. Unmatched junction bases numbered 3, after V lost 1 base and J lost 1 base. Germline assignment: CDR1 MNHEY and CDR2 SVGEGT. CDR3 coding DNA: TGTGCCAGCAGTTACTTCAGGGGGAGCCAAGAGACCCAGTACTTC. The encoded protein is CASSYFRGSQETQYF.

The chain carries TRBV20-1 and TRBJ1-5; TRBD1 matches 7 bases. The CDR3 has 14 residues. The trim removed 6 bases at V and 6 bases at J, leaving 11 bases unmatched. Germline CDR1 is DFQATT and CDR2 is SNEGSKA (reference sequence). CDR3 nucleotides: TGCAGTGCCATCAGAGACAGGGCCGGTCAGCCCCAGCATTTT. Its translation: CSAIRDRAGQPQHF.

The chain has TRBV7-2 and TRBJ1-2; D might be TRBD1 (5 bases). The CDR3 covers 15 residues. In germline, CDR1 is SGHTA, CDR2 FQGNSA. Trimming shortened V by 1 base and J by 8 bases, and 17 bases separated the two germline ends. CDR3 bases: TGTGCCAGCAGCTTAGAATGGGCGGGGGTGGGGGGCTACACCTTC. Its protein is CASSLEWAGVGGYTF.

The rearrangement uses TRBV20-1 and TRBJ1-1; a possible D gene is TRBD1 (5 bases). The ends were cut back, 6 bases at V and 7 bases at J, with 9 bases in the middle. Germline V gene data show CDR1 as DFQATT and CDR2 as SNEGSKA (reference sequence). CDR3 size: 10 residues. This chain's CDR3 is CSAGANEAFF. Here the CDR3 DNA reads TGCAGTGCAGGGGCGAATGAAGCTTTCTTT.

J is TRBJ2-7 and V is TRBV12-3 or TRBV12-4, with a tentative D call TRBD2 (5 bases). The CDR3 has 12 residues. V was trimmed by 6 bases and J by 7 bases, leaving 13 bases between them. CDR3: CASSSGSREQYF. The DNA of the CDR3 is TGTGCCAGCAGCAGCGGCAGTAGGGAGCAGTACTTC.

This clonotype has just one count. The chain has TRBV4-2 and TRBJ2-3; 9 bases map to TRBD2. The CDR3 is 17 residues long. Per the germline V gene, CDR1 is LGHNA and CDR2 is YNFKEQ. V lost 0 bases to trimming and J lost 6 bases; unmatched junction nucleotides: 10. The CDR3 nucleotides read TGTGCCAGCAGCCAAGAAGGTGTGGGCGGGGGGGCCGATACGCAGTATTTT. This gives the protein CASSQEGVGGGADTQYF.

The chain employs TRBV9 and TRBJ2-7, with TRBD1 matching over 9 bases. The length of the CDR3 is 15 residues. CDR1 is SGDLS, CDR2 YYNGEE, per germline. V lost 4 bases and J lost 3; bases outside the gene matches: 8. In nucleotides, the CDR3 is TGTGCCAGCAGCCCCAGGGACAGGGATTACTACGAGCAGTACTTC. The encoded protein is CASSPRDRDYYEQYF.

The sample holds a few counts of this clonotype. The chain links TRBV20-1 to TRBJ2-7, with 9 bases fitting TRBD2. CDR1 is DFQATT, CDR2 SNEGSKA, per germline (reference sequence). With V trimmed by 5 bases and J by 3 bases, 8 bases remained unmatched. The CDR3 contains 14 residues. CDR3 region: CSALRGGSIYEQYF. The CDR3 DNA follows: TGCAGTGCTCTGCGGGGGGGCTCGATCTACGAGCAGTACTTC.

The V call is TRBV2, the J call TRBJ2-3; 11 nucleotides line up with TRBD1. Germline V gene data show CDR1 as SNHLY and CDR2 as FYNNEI. After removal of 7 bases from V and 9 bases from J, the junction contained 9 bases not matched to a gene. This CDR3 has 14 amino acids. CDR3 nucleotide sequence: TGTGCCAGCACCGCGGACAGGGGGCAGAGAACGCAGTATTTT. This translates into CASTADRGQRTQYF.

This chain uses TRBV3-1 with TRBJ1-6, with D unresolved. The CDR3 is 13 residues long. The V end was cut by 1 base, the J end by 11 bases, with 9 bases between. From germline, CDR1 is LGHDT and CDR2 YNNKEL (reference sequence). The DNA of the CDR3 is TGTGCCAGCAGCCAAGGGGCACAAGCACCCCTCCACTTT. Its translation is CASSQGAQAPLHF.

The chain employs TRBV12-3 or TRBV12-4 and TRBJ1-2; D is unclear. V was cut by 6 bases and J by 4 bases, with 12 bases left in between. This CDR3 comprises 13 residues. CDR3 DNA: TGTGCCAGCAGCCTAGATCTAATCTATGGCTACACCTTC. Translated: CASSLDLIYGYTF.

V gene TRBV4-3 combines with J gene TRBJ1-2; D is uncertain. Trimming took off 1 base at V and 0 bases at J, with 6 bases between the two ends. Germline lookup yields CDR1 LGHNA and CDR2 YSLEER. There are 14 residues in the CDR3. CDR3 DNA: TGCGCCAGCAGCCAAGGATACTCTAACTATGGCTACACCTTC. Protein sequence: CASSQGYSNYGYTF.

The rearrangement uses TRBV12-3 or TRBV12-4 and TRBJ2-3; 9 bases map to TRBD1. V dropped 5 bases and J dropped 6; count of bases not matched to a gene: 6. This CDR3 is built from 14 residues. In DNA form, the CDR3 reads TGTGCCAGCAGTATAGACAGGGGGTCGGATACGCAGTATTTT. Translated: CASSIDRGSDTQYF.

To note about this clonotype: A much larger clonotype is one base distant, so this may be a read error. The rearrangement links TRBV20-1 to TRBJ2-1; no firm D call. The V gene's germline CDR1 is DFQATT and CDR2 SNEGSKA (reference sequence). This CDR3 comprises 14 residues. The CDR3 DNA reads TGCAGTGCTAGTAGCAGGTACTCCCACAATGAGCAGTTCTTC. Protein product: CSASSRYSHNEQFF.

The chain carries TRBV20-1 and TRBJ1-5; unclear D gene. The V and J ends lost 3 bases and 4 bases respectively, with 7 bases between them. There are 12 residues in the CDR3. The germline CDR1 and CDR2 sequences are DFQATT and SNEGSKA (reference sequence). CDR3: CSASQLNQPQHF. CDR3 bases: TGCAGTGCTAGTCAGCTGAATCAGCCCCAGCATTTT.